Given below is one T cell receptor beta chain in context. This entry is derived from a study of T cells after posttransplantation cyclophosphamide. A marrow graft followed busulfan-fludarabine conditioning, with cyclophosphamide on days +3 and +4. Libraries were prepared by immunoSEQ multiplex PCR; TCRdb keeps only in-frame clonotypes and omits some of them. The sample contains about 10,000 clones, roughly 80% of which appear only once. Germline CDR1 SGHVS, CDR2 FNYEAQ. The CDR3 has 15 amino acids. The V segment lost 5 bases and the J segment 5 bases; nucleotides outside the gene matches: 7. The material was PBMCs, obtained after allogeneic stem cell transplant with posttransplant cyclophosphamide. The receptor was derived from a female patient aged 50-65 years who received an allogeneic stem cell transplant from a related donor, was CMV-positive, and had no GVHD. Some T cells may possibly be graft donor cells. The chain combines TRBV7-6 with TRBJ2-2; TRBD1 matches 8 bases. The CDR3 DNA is TGTGCCAGCAGCGTTGGACAGGGTAGTACCGGGGAGCTGTTTTTT. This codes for CASSVGQGSTGELFF.